This T cell receptor (beta chain) was documented in a study of T cell repertoires in cytomegalovirus infection (dated by TCRdb to the late 2010s). A note on the overall study: Donor HLA type was relevant to the analysis, as public TCR beta signatures indicated carriage of CMV infection together with the matching HLA type. Study-level results and caveats: The ex vivo response was dominated by HLA-C-restricted CMV-specific TCR beta clonotypes, and the single most frequent clonotype in two of eight donors was supplied by these HLA-C-restricted clonotypes. Cumulative frequency of public TCR beta family members discriminated carriers of CMV infection plus the relevant HLA type in this cohort and an independent 352-donor cohort.

Note on this clonotype: Its specific antigen is unknown. Nothing much larger sits one base from this clone, and base qualities are not available.

The instrument given in TCRdb is Illumina HiSeq 1500. TCRdb ran its own pipeline on the public reads, namely fastp trimming at Q25 and MiXCR clone calling, and kept in-frame beta chains. Merged by CDR3 protein, the rows form single entries marked with the most common genes and DNA. The sample includes roughly 230,000 distinct CDR3 sequences, with around an eighth observed a single time. 1.5% to 2% of the sample is taken by the ten largest. Material: PBMCs. This TCR was sampled from a human donor in good health (CMV status not recorded). Some clones in this sample may be carry-over from other donors' samples.

The CDR3 reads as follows: CASSLDTSGSNEQFF. The nucleotide sequence reads as follows: TGTGCCAGCAGCTTAGATACTAGCGGGAGTAATGAGCAGTTCTTC. The V and J genes are TRBV7-2 and TRBJ2-1; TRBD2 matches 11 bases in the middle. Unmatched junction bases come to 3, with V trimmed by 1 base and J by 7 bases. From the cysteine up to the phenylalanine, the CDR3 has a length of 15 residues. The CDR3 DNA has 45 bases and is translated from base 1. The germline V gene sets CDR1 to SGHTA and CDR2 to FQGNSA.